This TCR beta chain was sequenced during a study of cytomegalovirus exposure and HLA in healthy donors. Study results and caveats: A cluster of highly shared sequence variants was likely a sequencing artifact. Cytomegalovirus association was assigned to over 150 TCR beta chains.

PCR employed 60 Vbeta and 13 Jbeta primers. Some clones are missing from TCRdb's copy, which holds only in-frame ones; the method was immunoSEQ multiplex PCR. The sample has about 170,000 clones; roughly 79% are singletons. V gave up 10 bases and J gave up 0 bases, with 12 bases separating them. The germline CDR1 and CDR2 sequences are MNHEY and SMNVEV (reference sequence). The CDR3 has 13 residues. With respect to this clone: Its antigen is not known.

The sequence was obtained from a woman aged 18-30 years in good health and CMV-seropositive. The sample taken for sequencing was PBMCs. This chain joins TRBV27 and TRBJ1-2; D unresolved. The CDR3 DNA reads TGTGCCACCATGGGCGCAACTAACTATGGCTACACCTTC. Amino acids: CATMGATNYGYTF.